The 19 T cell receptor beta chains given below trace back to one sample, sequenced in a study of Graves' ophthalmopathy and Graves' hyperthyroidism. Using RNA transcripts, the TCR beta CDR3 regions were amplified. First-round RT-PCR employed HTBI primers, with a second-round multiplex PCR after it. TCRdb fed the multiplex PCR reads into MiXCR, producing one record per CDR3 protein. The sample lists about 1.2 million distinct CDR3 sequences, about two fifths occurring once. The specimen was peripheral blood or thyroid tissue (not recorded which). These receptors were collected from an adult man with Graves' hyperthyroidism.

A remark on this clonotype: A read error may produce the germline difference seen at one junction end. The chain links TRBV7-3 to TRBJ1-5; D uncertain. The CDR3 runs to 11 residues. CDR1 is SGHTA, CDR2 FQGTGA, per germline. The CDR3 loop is CASSRQETQHF. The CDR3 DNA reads TGCGCCAGCAGCCGACAAGAGACCCAGCATTTT.

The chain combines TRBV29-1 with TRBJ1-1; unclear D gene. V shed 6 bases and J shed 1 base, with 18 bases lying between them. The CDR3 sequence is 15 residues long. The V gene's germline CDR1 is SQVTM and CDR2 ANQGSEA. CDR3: CSVRLAGRTNTEAFF. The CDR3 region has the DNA TGCAGCGTCCGACTAGCGGGTCGGACGAACACTGAAGCTTTCTTT.

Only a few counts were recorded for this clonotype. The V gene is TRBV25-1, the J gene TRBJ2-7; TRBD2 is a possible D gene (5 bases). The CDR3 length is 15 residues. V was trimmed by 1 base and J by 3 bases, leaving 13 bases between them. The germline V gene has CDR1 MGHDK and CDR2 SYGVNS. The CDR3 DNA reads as TGTGCCAGCAGTGAATCCGGCGGGTGGGACTACGAGCAGTACTTC. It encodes CASSESGGWDYEQYF.

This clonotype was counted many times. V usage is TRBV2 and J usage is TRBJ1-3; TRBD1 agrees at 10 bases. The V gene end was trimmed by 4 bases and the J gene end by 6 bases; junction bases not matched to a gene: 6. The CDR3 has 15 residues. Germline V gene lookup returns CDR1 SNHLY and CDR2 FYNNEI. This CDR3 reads CASSVDRGLENTIYF. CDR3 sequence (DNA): TGTGCCAGCAGTGTCGACAGGGGGCTTGAAAACACCATATATTTT.

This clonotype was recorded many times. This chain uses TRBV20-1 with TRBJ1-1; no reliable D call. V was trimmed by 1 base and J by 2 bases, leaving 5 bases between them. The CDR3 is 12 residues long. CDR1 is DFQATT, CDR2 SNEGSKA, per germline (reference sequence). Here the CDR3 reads CSARGGNTEAFF. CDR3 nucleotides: TGCAGTGCTAGAGGGGGTAACACTGAAGCTTTCTTT.

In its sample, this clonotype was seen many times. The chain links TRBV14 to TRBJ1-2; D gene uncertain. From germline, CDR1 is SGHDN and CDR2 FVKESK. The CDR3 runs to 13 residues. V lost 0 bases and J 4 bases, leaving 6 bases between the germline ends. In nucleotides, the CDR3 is TGTGCCAGCAGCCAAGACCAGACCTATGGCTACACCTTC. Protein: CASSQDQTYGYTF.

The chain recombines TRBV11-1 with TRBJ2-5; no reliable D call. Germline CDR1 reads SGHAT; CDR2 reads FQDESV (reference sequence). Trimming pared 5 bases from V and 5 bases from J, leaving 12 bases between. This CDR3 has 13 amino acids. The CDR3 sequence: CASSTALGETQYF. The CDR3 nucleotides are TGTGCCAGCAGCACGGCCCTGGGCGAGACCCAGTACTTC.

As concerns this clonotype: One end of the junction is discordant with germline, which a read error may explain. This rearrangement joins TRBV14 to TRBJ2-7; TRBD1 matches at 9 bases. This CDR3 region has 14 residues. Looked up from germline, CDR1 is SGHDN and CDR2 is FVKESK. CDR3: CASRPDRGSSEQYF. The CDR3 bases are TGTGCCAGCAGGCCAGACAGGGGGTCCTCCGAGCAGTACTTC.

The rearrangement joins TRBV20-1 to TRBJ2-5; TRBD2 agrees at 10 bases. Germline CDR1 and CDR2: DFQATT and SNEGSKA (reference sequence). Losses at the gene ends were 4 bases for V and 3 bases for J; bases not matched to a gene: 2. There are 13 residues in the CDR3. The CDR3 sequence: CSATGLAEETQYF. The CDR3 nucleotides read TGCAGTGCTACAGGACTAGCGGAAGAGACCCAGTACTTC.

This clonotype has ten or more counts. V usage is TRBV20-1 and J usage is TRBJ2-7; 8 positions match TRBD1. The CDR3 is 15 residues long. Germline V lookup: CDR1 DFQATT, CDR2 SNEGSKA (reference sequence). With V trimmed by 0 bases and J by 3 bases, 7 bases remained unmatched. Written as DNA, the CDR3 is TGCAGTGCTAGAGACATAAGGACAGGGAACTACGAGCAGTACTTC. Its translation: CSARDIRTGNYEQYF.

CDR3 sequence: CAHLRDGRYEQYF. CDR3 DNA sequence: TGTGCGCATCTCCGGGACGGTAGATACGAGCAGTACTTC. The chain has TRBV24-1 and TRBJ2-7; D may correspond to TRBD1 or TRBD2 (5 bases each). Germline V gene lookup returns CDR1 KGHDR and CDR2 SFDVKD. This CDR3 has 13 amino acids.

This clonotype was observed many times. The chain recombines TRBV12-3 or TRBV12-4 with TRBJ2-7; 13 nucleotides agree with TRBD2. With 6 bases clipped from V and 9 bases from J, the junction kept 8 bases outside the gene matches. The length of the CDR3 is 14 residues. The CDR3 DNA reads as TGTGCCAGCAGGGAGGCGGGACTAGCGGGATCGCAGTACTTC. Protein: CASREAGLAGSQYF.

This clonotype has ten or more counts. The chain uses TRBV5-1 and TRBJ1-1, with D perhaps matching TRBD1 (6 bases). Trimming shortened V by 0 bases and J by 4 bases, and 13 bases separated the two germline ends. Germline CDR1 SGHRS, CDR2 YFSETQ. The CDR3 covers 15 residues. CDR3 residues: CASSLVAGVGTEAFF. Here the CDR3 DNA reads TGCGCCAGCAGCTTGGTTGCAGGGGTCGGCACTGAAGCTTTCTTT.

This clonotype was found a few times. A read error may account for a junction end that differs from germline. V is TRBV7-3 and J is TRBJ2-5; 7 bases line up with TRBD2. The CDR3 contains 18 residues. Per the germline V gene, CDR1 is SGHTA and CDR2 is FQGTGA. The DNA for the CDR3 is TGCGCCAGCAGCCAAGACGCGGGGGATAGCGGGCACGGGGAGACCCAGTACTTC. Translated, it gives CASSQDAGDSGHGETQYF.

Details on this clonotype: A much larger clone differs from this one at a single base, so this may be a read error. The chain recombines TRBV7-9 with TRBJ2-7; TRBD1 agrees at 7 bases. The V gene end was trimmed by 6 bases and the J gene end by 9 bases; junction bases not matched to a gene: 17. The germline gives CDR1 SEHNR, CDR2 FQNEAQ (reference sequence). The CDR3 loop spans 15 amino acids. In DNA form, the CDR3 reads TGTGCCAGCAGTGAAACCGAACAGGGGTGGGACGGGCAGTACTTC. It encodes CASSETEQGWDGQYF.

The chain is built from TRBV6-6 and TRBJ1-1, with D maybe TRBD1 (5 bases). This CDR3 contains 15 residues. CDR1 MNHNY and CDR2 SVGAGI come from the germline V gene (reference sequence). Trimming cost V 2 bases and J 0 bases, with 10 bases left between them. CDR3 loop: CASSYPGRLNTEAFF. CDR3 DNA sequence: TGTGCCAGCAGTTACCCGGGACGGTTGAACACTGAAGCTTTCTTT.

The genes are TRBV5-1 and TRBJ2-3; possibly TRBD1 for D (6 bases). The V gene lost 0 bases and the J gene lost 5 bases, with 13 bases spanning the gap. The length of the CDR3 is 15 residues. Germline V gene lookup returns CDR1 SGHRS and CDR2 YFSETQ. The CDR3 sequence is CASSLEGTSVDTQYF. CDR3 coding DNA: TGCGCCAGCAGCTTGGAGGGGACATCCGTAGATACGCAGTATTTT.

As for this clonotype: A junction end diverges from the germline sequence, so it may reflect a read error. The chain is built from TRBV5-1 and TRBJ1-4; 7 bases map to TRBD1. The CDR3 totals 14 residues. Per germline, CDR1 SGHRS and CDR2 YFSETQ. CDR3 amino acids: CASSYFDREKNLFF. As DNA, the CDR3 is TGCGCCAGCAGCTACTTCGACAGGGAGAAAAACCTGTTTTTT.

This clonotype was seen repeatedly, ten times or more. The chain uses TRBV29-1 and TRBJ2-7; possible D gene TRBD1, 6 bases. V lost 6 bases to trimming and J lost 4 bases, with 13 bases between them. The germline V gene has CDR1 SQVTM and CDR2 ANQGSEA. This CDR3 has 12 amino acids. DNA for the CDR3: TGCAGCGTACAGGGTGACTATTACGAGCAGTACTTC. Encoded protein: CSVQGDYYEQYF.